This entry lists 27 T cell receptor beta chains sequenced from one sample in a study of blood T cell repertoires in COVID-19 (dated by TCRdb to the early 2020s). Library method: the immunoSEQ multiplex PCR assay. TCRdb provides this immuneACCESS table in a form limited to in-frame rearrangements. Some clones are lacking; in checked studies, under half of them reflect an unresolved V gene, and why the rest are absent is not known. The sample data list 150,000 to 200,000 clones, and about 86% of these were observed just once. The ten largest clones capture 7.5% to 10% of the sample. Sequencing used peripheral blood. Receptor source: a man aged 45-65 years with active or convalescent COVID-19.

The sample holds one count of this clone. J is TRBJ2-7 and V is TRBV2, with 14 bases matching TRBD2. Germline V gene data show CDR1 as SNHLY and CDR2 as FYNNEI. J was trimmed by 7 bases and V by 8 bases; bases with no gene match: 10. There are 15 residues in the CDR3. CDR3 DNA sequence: TGTGCCAGCGGAGGACTAGCGGGGGGCCAGGAGGAGCAGTACTTC. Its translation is CASGGLAGGQEEQYF.

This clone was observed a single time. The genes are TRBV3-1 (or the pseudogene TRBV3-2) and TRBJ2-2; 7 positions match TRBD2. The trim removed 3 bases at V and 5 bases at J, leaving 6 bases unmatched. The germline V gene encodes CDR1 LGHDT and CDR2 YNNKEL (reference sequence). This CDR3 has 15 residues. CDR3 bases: TGTGCCAGCAGCCACTCCCAGGGAGGGACCGGGGAGCTGTTTTTT. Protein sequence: CASSHSQGGTGELFF.

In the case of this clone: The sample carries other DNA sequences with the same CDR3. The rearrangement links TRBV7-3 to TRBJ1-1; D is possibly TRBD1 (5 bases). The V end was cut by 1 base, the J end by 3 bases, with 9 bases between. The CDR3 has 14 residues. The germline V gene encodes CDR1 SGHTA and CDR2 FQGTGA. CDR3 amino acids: CASSLMGGDTEAFF. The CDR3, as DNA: TGTGCCAGCAGCTTAATGGGGGGTGACACTGAAGCTTTCTTT.

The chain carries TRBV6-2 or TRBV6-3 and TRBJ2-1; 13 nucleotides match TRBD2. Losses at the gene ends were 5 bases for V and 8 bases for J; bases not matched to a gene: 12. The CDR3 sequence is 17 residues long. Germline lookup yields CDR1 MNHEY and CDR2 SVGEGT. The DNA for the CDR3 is TGTGCCAGCAGTGAGACTAGCGGGAGGACCCCGGCGGATGAGCAGTTCTTC. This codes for CASSETSGRTPADEQFF.

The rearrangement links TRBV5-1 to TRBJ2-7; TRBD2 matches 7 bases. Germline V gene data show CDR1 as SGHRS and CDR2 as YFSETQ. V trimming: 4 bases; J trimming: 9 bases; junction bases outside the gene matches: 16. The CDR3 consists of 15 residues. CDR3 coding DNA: TGCGCCAGCAGCAATCCGACTAGCCCGGAGGAAGTGCAGTACTTC. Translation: CASSNPTSPEEVQYF.

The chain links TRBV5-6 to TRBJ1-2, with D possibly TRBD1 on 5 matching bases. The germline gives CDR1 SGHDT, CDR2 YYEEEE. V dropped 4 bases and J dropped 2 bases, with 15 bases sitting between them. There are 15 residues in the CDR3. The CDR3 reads CASSPPPTDNYGYTF. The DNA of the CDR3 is TGTGCCAGCAGCCCCCCCCCGACAGACAACTATGGCTACACCTTC.

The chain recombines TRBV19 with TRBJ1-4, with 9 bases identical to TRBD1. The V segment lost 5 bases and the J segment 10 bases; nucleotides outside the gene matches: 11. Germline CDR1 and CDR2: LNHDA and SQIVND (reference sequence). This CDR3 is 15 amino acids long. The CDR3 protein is CASSFYGQGNRKLFF. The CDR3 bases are TGTGCCAGTAGTTTCTACGGACAGGGGAACCGAAAACTGTTTTTT.

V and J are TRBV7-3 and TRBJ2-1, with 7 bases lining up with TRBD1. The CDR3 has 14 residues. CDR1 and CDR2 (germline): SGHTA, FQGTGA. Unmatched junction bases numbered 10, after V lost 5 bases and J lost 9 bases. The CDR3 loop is CASSLAPPGGEQFF. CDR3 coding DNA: TGTGCCAGCAGCCTCGCCCCACCAGGGGGTGAGCAGTTCTTC.

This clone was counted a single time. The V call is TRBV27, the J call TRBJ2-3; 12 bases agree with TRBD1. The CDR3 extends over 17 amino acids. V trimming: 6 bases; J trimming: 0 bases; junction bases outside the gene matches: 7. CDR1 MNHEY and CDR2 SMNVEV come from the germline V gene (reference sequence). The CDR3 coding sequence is TGTGCCAGCAGGACTCCGGGACAGGGGGCTAGCACAGATACGCAGTATTTT. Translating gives CASRTPGQGASTDTQYF.

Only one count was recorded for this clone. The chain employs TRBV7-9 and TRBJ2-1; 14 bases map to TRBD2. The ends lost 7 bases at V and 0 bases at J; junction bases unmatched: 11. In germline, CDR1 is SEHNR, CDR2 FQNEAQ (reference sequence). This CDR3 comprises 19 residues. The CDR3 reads CASTGLAGGIPSSYNEQFF. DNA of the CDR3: TGTGCCAGCACCGGACTAGCGGGAGGAATTCCGAGCTCCTACAATGAGCAGTTCTTC.

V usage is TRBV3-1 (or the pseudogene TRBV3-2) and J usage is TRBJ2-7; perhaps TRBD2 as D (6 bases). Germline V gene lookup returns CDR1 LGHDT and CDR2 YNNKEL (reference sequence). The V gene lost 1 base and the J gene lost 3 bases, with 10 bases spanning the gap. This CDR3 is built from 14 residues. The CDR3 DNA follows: TGTGCCAGCAGCCAAGGGACGGGAGACTACGAGCAGTACTTC. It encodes CASSQGTGDYEQYF.

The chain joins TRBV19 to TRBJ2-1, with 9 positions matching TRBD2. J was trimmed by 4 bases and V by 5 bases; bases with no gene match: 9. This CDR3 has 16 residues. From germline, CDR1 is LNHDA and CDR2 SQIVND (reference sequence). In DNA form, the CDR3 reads TGTGCCAGTAGTCCGCCTAGCGGGGACAGATACAATGAGCAGTTCTTC. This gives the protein CASSPPSGDRYNEQFF.

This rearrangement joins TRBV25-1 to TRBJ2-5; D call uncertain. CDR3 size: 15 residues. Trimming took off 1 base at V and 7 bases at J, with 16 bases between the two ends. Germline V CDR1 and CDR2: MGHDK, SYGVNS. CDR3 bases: TGTGCCAGCAGTGAATGGGCTGGTGGGCTGGGGACCCAGTACTTC. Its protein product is CASSEWAGGLGTQYF. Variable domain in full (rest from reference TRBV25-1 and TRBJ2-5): EADIYQTPRYLVIGTGKKITLECSQTMGHDKMYWYQQDPGMELHLIHYSYGVNSTEKGDLSSESTVSRIRTEHFPLTLESARPSHTSQYLCASSEWAGGLGTQYFGPGTRLLVL.

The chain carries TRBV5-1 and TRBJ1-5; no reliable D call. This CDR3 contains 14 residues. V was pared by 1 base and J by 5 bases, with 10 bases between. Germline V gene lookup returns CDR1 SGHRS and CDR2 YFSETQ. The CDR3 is CASSLLSGDQPQHF. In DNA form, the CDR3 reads TGCGCCAGCAGCTTGCTCTCAGGCGATCAGCCCCAGCATTTT.

This CDR3 reads CASSVEGSGANTGELFF. The CDR3 bases are TGTGCCAGCAGCGTAGAGGGTAGCGGCGCAAATACCGGGGAGCTGTTTTTT. This chain joins TRBV9 and TRBJ2-2; the D gene is possibly TRBD2 (6 bases). The germline CDR1 and CDR2 sequences are SGDLS and YYNGEE. Trimming pared 0 bases from V and 5 bases from J, leaving 17 bases between. This CDR3 comprises 17 residues.

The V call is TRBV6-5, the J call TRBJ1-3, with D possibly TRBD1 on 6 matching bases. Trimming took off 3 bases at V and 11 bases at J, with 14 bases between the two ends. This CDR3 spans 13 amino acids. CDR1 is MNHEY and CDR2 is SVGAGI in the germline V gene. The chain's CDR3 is CASSYLGQSAIYF. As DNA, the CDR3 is TGTGCCAGCAGTTATTTAGGACAGAGCGCCATATATTTT.

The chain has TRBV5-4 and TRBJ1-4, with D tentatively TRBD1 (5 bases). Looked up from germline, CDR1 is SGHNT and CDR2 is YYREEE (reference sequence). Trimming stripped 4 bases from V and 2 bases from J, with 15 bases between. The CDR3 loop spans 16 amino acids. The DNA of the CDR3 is TGTGCCAGCAGCCTACTCGATGCAGGGACTAATGAAAAACTGTTTTTT. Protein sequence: CASSLLDAGTNEKLFF. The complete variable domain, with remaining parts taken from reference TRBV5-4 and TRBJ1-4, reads ETGVTQSPTHLIKTRGQQVTLRCSSQSGHNTVSWYQQALGQGPQFIFQYYREEENGRGNFPPRFSGLQFPNYSSELNVNALELDDSALYLCASSLLDAGTNEKLFFGSGTQLSVL.

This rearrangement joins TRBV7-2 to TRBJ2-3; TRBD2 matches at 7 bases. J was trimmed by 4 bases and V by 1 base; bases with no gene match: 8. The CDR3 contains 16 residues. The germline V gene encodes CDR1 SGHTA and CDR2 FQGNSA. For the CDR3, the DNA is TGTGCCAGCAGCTTAGTTGGCGGGAGAAACGCAGATACGCAGTATTTT. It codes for CASSLVGGRNADTQYF.

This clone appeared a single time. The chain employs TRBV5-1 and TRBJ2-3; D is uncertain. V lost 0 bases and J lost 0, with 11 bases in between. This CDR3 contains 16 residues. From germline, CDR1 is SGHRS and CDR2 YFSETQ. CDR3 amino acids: CASSLAKHTSTDTQYF. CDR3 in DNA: TGCGCCAGCAGCTTGGCGAAGCATACGAGCACAGATACGCAGTATTTT.

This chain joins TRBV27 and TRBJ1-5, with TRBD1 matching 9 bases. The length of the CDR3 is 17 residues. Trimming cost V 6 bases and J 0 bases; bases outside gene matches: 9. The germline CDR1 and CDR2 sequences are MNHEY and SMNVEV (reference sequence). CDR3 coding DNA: TGTGCCAGCAGACCGGGACAGGGTGATTTTAGCAATCAGCCCCAGCATTTT. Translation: CASRPGQGDFSNQPQHF.

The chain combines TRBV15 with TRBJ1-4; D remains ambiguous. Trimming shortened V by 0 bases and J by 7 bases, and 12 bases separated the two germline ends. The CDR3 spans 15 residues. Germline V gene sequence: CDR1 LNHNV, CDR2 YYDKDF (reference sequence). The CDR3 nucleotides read TGTGCCACCAGCAGAGATTTCGGTTCTGGTGAAAAACTGTTTTTT. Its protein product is CATSRDFGSGEKLFF.

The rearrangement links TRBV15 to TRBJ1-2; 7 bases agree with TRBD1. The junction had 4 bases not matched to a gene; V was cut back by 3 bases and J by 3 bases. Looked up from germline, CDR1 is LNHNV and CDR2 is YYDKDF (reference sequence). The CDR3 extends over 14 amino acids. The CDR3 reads CATSSPGTDYGYTF. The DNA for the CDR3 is TGTGCCACCAGCAGCCCTGGGACAGACTATGGCTACACCTTC.

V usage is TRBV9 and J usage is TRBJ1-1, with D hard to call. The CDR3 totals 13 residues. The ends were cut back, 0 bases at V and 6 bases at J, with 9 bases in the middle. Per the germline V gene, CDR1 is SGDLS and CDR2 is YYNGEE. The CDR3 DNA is TGTGCCAGCAGCGTAGGAGGCCGTTCTGAAGCTTTCTTT. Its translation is CASSVGGRSEAFF.

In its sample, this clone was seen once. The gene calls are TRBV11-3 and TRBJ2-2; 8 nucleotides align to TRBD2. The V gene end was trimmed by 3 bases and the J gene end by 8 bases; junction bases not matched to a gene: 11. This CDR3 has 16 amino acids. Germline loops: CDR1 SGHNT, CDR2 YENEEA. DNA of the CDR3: TGTGCCAGCAGCTTGTCCGGGACTAGTAGGACGGGGGAGCTGTTTTTT. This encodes CASSLSGTSRTGELFF.

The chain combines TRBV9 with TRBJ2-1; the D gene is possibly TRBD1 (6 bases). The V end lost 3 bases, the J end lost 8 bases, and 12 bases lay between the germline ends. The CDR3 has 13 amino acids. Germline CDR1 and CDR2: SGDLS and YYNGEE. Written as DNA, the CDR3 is TGTGCCAGCAGCGCGGACAGATTGGATGAGCAGTTCTTC. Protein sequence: CASSADRLDEQFF.

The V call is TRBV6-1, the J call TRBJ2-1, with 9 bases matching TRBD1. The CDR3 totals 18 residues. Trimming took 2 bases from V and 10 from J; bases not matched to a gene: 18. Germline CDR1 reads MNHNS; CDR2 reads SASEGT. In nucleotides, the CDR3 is TGTGCCAGCAGTGAATTACCCCCGACAGGGGGTCAAGTGAGCGAGCAGTTCTTC. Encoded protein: CASSELPPTGGQVSEQFF.

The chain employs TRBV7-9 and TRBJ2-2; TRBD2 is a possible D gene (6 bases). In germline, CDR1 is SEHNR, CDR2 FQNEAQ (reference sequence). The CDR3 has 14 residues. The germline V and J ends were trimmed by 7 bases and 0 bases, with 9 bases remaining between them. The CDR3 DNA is TGTGCCAGCAAGGGGACTCCGAACACCGGGGAGCTGTTTTTT. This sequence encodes CASKGTPNTGELFF.